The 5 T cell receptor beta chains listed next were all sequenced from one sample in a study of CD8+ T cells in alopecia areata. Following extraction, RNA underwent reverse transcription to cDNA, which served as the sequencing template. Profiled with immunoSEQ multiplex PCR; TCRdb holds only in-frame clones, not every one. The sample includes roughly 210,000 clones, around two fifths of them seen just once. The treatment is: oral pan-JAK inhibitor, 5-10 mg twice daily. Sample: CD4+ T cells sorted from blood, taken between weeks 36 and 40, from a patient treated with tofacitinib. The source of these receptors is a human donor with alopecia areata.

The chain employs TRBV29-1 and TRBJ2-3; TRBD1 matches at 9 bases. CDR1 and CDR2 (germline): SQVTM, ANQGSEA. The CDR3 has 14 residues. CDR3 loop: CSLLPGQGHDTQYF. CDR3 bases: TGCAGTCTCCTCCCGGGACAGGGCCATGATACGCAGTATTTT.

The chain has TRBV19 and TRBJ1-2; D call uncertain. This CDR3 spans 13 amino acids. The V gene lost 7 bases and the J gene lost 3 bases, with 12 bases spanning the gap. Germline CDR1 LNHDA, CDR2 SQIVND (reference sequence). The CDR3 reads CASNWAYDYGYTF. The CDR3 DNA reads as TGTGCCAGTAACTGGGCTTATGACTATGGCTACACCTTC.

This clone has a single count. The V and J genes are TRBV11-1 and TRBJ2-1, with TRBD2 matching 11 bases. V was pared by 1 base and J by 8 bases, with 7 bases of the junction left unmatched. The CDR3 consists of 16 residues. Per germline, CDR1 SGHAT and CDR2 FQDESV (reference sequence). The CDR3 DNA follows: TGTGCCAGCAGCTTAGTCCCGGGACTAGCGGTCTATGAGCAGTTCTTC. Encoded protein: CASSLVPGLAVYEQFF.

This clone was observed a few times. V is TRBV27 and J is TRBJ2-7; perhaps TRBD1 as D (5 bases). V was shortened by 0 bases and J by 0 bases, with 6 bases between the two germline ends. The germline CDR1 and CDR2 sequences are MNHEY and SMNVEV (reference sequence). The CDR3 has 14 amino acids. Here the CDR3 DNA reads TGTGCCAGCAGTTTATCACAGGTCTCCTACGAGCAGTACTTC. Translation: CASSLSQVSYEQYF.

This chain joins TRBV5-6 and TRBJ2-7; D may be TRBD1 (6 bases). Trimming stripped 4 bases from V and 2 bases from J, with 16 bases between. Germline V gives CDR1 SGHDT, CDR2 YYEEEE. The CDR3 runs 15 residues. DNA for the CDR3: TGTGCCAGCAGCGAAAAGGTAGGGGGACCCTACGAGCAGTACTTC. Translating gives CASSEKVGGPYEQYF.